This TCR beta chain was profiled in a study of cytomegalovirus exposure and HLA in healthy donors. Only in-frame clones appear in the TCRdb table, and some are missing; sequencing was by immunoSEQ multiplex PCR. The sample includes 80,000 to 100,000 clones, 87% seen only once; the top ten take 3% to 4%. This clone was found once. This CDR3 contains 14 residues. The V gene's germline CDR1 is SGHAT and CDR2 FQDESV (reference sequence). V lost 5 bases to trimming and J lost 2 bases, with 12 bases between them. Specimen: PBMCs. This sequence joins TRBV11-1 and TRBJ1-1; a weak D match, TRBD1 (5 bases). The origin of this receptor is a woman aged 25 to 39 in good health and CMV-seronegative. The CDR3 region is CASSDRGGNTEAFF. The DNA for the CDR3 is TGTGCCAGCAGCGATAGGGGCGGAAACACTGAAGCTTTCTTT.